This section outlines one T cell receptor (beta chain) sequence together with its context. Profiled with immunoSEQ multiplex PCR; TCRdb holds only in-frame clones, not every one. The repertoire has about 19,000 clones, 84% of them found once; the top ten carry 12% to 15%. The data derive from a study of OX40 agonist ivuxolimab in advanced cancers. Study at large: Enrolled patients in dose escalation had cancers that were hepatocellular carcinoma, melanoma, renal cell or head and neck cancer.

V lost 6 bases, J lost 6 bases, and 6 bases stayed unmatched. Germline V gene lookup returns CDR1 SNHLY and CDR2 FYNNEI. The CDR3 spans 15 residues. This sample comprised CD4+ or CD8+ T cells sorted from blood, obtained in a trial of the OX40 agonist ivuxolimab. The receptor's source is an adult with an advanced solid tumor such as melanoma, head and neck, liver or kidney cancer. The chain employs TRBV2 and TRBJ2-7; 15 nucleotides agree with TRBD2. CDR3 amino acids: CASSVGLAGGLEQYF. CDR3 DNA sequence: TGTGCCAGCAGCGTAGGACTAGCGGGAGGGCTCGAGCAGTACTTC.